These 5 T cell receptor beta chains were sequenced from one sample in a study of blood T cell repertoires in COVID-19. TCRdb's copy holds only in-frame clones and misses some; the assay was immunoSEQ multiplex PCR. Of 100,000 to 150,000 clones listed, 80% to 90% are singletons. Sequencing was carried out using peripheral blood. The receptor set was obtained from a man aged 55 to 70 with COVID-19, enrolled during active disease.

This clone came up once. The J gene is TRBJ1-3, the V gene TRBV6-2 or TRBV6-3; no clear D gene. Germline assignment: CDR1 MNHEY and CDR2 SVGEGT. This CDR3 is built from 15 residues. With 6 bases removed from V and 0 bases from J, the gap between germline ends came to 12 bases. The CDR3 nucleotides are TGTGCCAGCAGCCTAGATCTTTTCTCTGGAAACACCATATATTTT. Translated, it gives CASSLDLFSGNTIYF.

CDR3 amino acids: CASSLEAVGYGYTF. CDR3 DNA: TGTGCCAGCAGCTTAGAAGCGGTTGGCTATGGCTACACCTTC. The chain couples TRBV7-9 to TRBJ1-2; D unclear. Germline CDR1 is SEHNR and CDR2 is FQNEAQ (reference sequence). CDR3 length: 14 amino acids. The ends were cut back, 1 base at V and 4 bases at J, with 10 bases in the middle.

The chain combines TRBV19 with TRBJ2-3, with 8 bases matching TRBD2. V gave up 6 bases and J gave up 1 base; unmatched junction bases: 6. The CDR3 length is 15 residues. Germline V gives CDR1 LNHDA, CDR2 SQIVND (reference sequence). For the CDR3, the DNA is TGTGCCAGTAGACTGACTAGCGTGGGCACAGATACGCAGTATTTT. It specifies CASRLTSVGTDTQYF.

V usage is TRBV4-3 and J usage is TRBJ1-4, with 9 bases matching TRBD1. The CDR3 runs 16 residues. The J segment lost 7 bases and the V segment lost 8 bases, leaving 14 bases of the junction unmatched. From germline, CDR1 is LGHNA and CDR2 YSLEER. The CDR3 sequence is CASAQTGQGSSEKLFF. The CDR3, as DNA: TGCGCCAGCGCTCAAACCGGACAGGGGAGCAGTGAAAAACTGTTTTTT.

This rearrangement joins TRBV5-1 to TRBJ1-2, with D perhaps TRBD1 (5 bases). The CDR3 consists of 13 residues. V shed 3 bases and J shed 4 bases, with 10 bases lying between them. The germline gives CDR1 SGHRS, CDR2 YFSETQ. For the CDR3, the DNA is TGCGCCAGCAGCTCGTACGGGGGCTATGGCTACACCTTC. This translates into CASSSYGGYGYTF.